This TCR beta chain stems from a study of patients and donors after allogeneic stem cell transplantation (dated by TCRdb to 2020 to 2021). Libraries were constructed by RT-PCR. For sequencing, a NextSeq 550 was employed. TCRdb handled the public reads itself, with Q25 trimming in fastp and clone calling in MiXCR, and kept productive beta chains. Every distinct CDR3 protein forms one entry, paired with its most common genes and DNA. Within this sample are fewer than 500,000 distinct CDR3 sequences, with approximately 16% of them counted one time only. 7% to 7.5% of the sample comes from the top ten. CDR1 and CDR2 were assigned from the germline V gene as KGHDR and SFDVKD. Including cysteine and phenylalanine, the CDR3 has 11 amino acids. The sequence is cut down to CDR3 DNA, 33 bases in frame from base 1. The junction carries 2 bases between V and J, which are trimmed by 3 bases and 4 bases respectively.

With respect to this clonotype: Its antigen remains undetermined. No base qualities exist here, and no much larger clone lies one base off it.

The sample was blood, either unsorted or a sorted T cell fraction (not recorded which). The rearrangement combines TRBV24-1 with TRBJ2-5; the D gene remains uncertain. This receptor was identified in a human donor who was either an allogeneic HSCT recipient or a stem cell or donor lymphocyte infusion donor (not recorded which). It is not recorded whose cells these are; they may come from a transplant donor. The nucleotides are TGTGCCACCAGTGATGGAGAGACCCAGTACTTC. Its protein product is CATSDGETQYF.